One sample yielded the 32 T cell receptor beta chains listed below, sequenced in a study of blood T cell repertoires in COVID-19 (dated by TCRdb to 2019 to 2021). The library was prepared using the immunoSEQ multiplex PCR assay. TCRdb mirrors the immuneACCESS table, restricted to in-frame sequences. Some clones are absent from its copies; in checked studies, under half trace to an unresolved V gene, and the reason for the others is unknown. Present in this sample are around 100,000 clones, roughly nine tenths of which were seen just once. Around 6.9% of the sample comes from the top ten. The sequenced sample consisted of peripheral blood. All receptors come from a man aged 25 to 40 in a cohort sampled during active COVID-19.

CDR3 coding DNA: TGTGCCAGCAGCCCCGGGGGACGTCCCTACGAGCAGTACTTC. As protein: CASSPGGRPYEQYF. The V gene is TRBV5-4, the J gene TRBJ2-7, with D possibly TRBD2 on 6 matching bases. The CDR3 is made up of 14 amino acids. Trimming removed 4 bases from V and 2 bases from J, with 13 bases in between. From germline, CDR1 is SGHNT and CDR2 YYREEE (reference sequence).

A note on this clone: Other DNA sequences in the sample encode the same CDR3. The rearrangement joins TRBV6-6 to TRBJ1-6; 7 positions agree with TRBD1. CDR1 MNHNY and CDR2 SVGAGI come from the germline V gene (reference sequence). With V trimmed by 2 bases and J by 7 bases, 2 bases remained unmatched. This CDR3 is 14 amino acids long. The CDR3 loop reads CASSYGQDNSPLHF. Written as DNA, the CDR3 is TGTGCCAGCAGTTACGGACAGGACAATTCACCCCTCCACTTT.

This chain links TRBV7-8 with TRBJ2-2, with 13 bases matching TRBD2. The CDR3 is made up of 20 amino acids. After removal of 5 bases from V and 5 bases from J, the junction contained 17 bases not matched to a gene. CDR1 and CDR2 (germline): SGHVS, FQNEAQ. This chain's CDR3 is CASSPKTSGGASRRTGELFF. CDR3 nucleotide sequence: TGTGCCAGCAGCCCAAAAACTAGCGGGGGGGCTAGTCGGAGAACCGGGGAGCTGTTTTTT.

The chain uses TRBV5-1 and TRBJ2-5, with TRBD1 matching over 7 bases. Gene TRBJ2-7 matches the end of the DNA better, so the J call may be wrong. CDR1 is SGHRS and CDR2 is YFSETQ in the germline V gene. The CDR3 has 13 residues. As DNA, the CDR3 is TGCGCCAGCGCTTATACAGGGGTAAGCGAGCAGTACTTC. Protein: CASAYTGVSEQYF.

This clone was counted once. The rearrangement uses TRBV29-1 and TRBJ2-7; TRBD2 agrees at 13 bases. CDR1 is SQVTM and CDR2 is ANQGSEA in the germline V gene. J lost 7 bases, V lost 6 bases, and 9 bases had no gene match. The CDR3 has 14 amino acids. The CDR3 spells CSVWTSGGLGEQYF. CDR3 coding DNA: TGCAGCGTCTGGACTAGCGGGGGCCTTGGGGAGCAGTACTTC.

The V gene is TRBV2, the J gene TRBJ2-4; D is ambiguous. There are 14 residues in the CDR3. V lost 9 bases to trimming and J lost 0 bases, with 12 bases between them. Germline CDR1 reads SNHLY; CDR2 reads FYNNEI. The CDR3 reads CASSESIAKNIQYF. The CDR3 DNA reads as TGTGCCAGTTCTGAGTCGATAGCCAAAAACATTCAGTACTTC.

The chain links TRBV6-5 to TRBJ2-7; TRBD1 agrees at 7 bases. V gave up 10 bases and J gave up 0 bases; unmatched junction bases: 3. The germline V gene has CDR1 MNHEY and CDR2 SVGAGI. The CDR3 runs to 12 residues. Here the CDR3 reads CATRTGSYEQYF. CDR3 nucleotide sequence: TGTGCCACCCGGACAGGCTCCTACGAGCAGTACTTC.

The V gene is TRBV11-3, the J gene TRBJ2-7, with 7 bases aligning to TRBD1. This CDR3 comprises 14 residues. Germline CDR1 and CDR2: SGHNT and YENEEA. V dropped 4 bases and J dropped 5; count of bases not matched to a gene: 8. CDR3 nucleotides: TGTGCCAGCAGCTCAACAGGGGTGCCGCACGAGCAGTACTTC. Amino acids: CASSSTGVPHEQYF.

Remarks on this clone: At one of its ends the junction is not consistent with the germline gene, which may arise from a read error. The V call is TRBV10-1, the J call TRBJ1-2; 7 bases agree with TRBD1. CDR1 is WNHNN and CDR2 is SYGVQD in the germline V gene (reference sequence). This CDR3 region has 11 residues. The CDR3 region has the DNA TGTGCAGACAGGGTTATCTATGGCTACACCTTC. This encodes CADRVIYGYTF.

This chain joins TRBV18 and TRBJ2-7, with 9 bases matching TRBD1. The germline V gene has CDR1 KGHSH and CDR2 LQKENI. Losses at the gene ends were 2 bases for V and 2 bases for J; bases not matched to a gene: 7. CDR3 size: 16 residues. CDR3 protein: CASSPGMRQGAYEQYF. The CDR3, as DNA: TGTGCCAGCTCACCAGGGATGAGACAGGGGGCCTACGAGCAGTACTTC.

The chain employs TRBV11-2 and TRBJ2-7; TRBD1 agrees at 9 bases. Germline V lookup: CDR1 SGHAT, CDR2 FQNNGV. Losses at the gene ends were 1 base for V and 3 bases for J; bases not matched to a gene: 10. The CDR3 runs to 17 residues. CDR3 amino acids: CASSLGGNRGLLYEQYF. CDR3 nucleotides: TGTGCCAGCAGCTTAGGGGGGAACAGGGGGCTTCTCTACGAGCAGTACTTC.

The chain joins TRBV18 to TRBJ1-2; tentatively, D is TRBD1 (5 bases). The germline CDR1 and CDR2 sequences are KGHSH and LQKENI. The CDR3 has 15 residues. V was cut by 1 base and J by 2 bases, with 11 bases left in between. The CDR3 loop is CASSPQGLGNYGYTF. The CDR3 nucleotides are TGTGCCAGCTCACCACAGGGGCTGGGGAACTATGGCTACACCTTC.

The rearrangement uses TRBV4-3 and TRBJ2-7, with D maybe TRBD1 (6 bases). Germline V gene lookup returns CDR1 LGHNA and CDR2 YSLEER. This CDR3 is built from 16 residues. The ends were cut back, 4 bases at V and 2 bases at J, with 18 bases in the middle. The CDR3 sequence is CASSPDLTGGTYEQYF. The CDR3, as DNA: TGCGCCAGCAGCCCGGACCTGACAGGCGGCACCTACGAGCAGTACTTC.

The genes are TRBV3-1 (or the pseudogene TRBV3-2) and TRBJ1-6; D unclear. Germline CDR1 LGHDT, CDR2 YNNKEL (reference sequence). The CDR3 covers 15 residues. The germline V and J ends were trimmed by 0 bases and 9 bases, with 12 bases remaining between them. The CDR3 is CASSQDLGAGSPLHF. In DNA, the CDR3 is TGTGCCAGCAGCCAAGATCTGGGCGCCGGTTCACCCCTCCACTTT.

This chain uses TRBV5-6 with TRBJ2-3; D remains ambiguous. In germline, CDR1 is SGHDT, CDR2 YYEEEE. Trimming removed 5 bases from V and 2 bases from J, with 6 bases in between. This CDR3 region has 12 residues. CDR3 amino acids: CASSQDTDTQYF. Here the CDR3 DNA reads TGTGCCAGCAGTCAGGACACAGATACGCAGTATTTT.

This clone was seen a single time. The rearrangement joins TRBV3-1 (or the pseudogene TRBV3-2) to TRBJ2-6; D gene ambiguous. The germline gives CDR1 LGHDT, CDR2 YNNKEL (reference sequence). The CDR3 extends over 14 amino acids. Trimming stripped 4 bases from V and 0 bases from J, with 4 bases between. The CDR3 coding sequence is TGTGCCAGCAGCCTAGTCTCTGGGGCCAACGTCCTGACTTTC. Translated, it gives CASSLVSGANVLTF.

The chain combines TRBV19 with TRBJ2-3; 10 bases are shared with TRBD2. The CDR3 is made up of 16 amino acids. Trimming at V came to 4 bases and at J to 0 bases, leaving 4 bases not matched to a gene. The V gene's germline CDR1 is LNHDA and CDR2 SQIVND (reference sequence). As DNA, the CDR3 is TGTGCCAGTAGTACCTCTAGCGGGGGAAGCACAGATACGCAGTATTTT. This encodes CASSTSSGGSTDTQYF.

The chain uses TRBV6-1 and TRBJ1-2, with 8 bases fitting TRBD1. CDR3 size: 15 residues. Unmatched junction bases numbered 5, after V lost 1 base and J lost 4 bases. Looked up from germline, CDR1 is MNHNS and CDR2 is SASEGT. The CDR3 protein is CASSEGQGIGYGYTF. The CDR3 DNA is TGTGCCAGCAGTGAAGGACAGGGGATCGGCTATGGCTACACCTTC.

The V call is TRBV19, the J call TRBJ1-5, with 9 bases fitting TRBD1. This CDR3 region has 16 residues. Germline V gene lookup returns CDR1 LNHDA and CDR2 SQIVND (reference sequence). Trimming took 5 bases from V and 7 from J; bases not matched to a gene: 12. The DNA for the CDR3 is TGTGCCAGTAGTCCCCGGGACAGGGAGGTCCCCCAGCCCCAGCATTTT. It translates to CASSPRDREVPQPQHF.

This sequence joins TRBV9 and TRBJ2-3, with a possible D match to TRBD2 (6 bases). V dropped 0 bases and J dropped 0 bases, with 11 bases sitting between them. Germline CDR1 SGDLS, CDR2 YYNGEE. The CDR3 is 16 amino acids. The chain's CDR3 is CASSVVGLSSTDTQYF. As DNA, the CDR3 is TGTGCCAGCAGCGTAGTGGGACTTTCTAGCACAGATACGCAGTATTTT.

The CDR3 sequence: CASSEPGTSGGETQYF. In nucleotides, the CDR3 is TGTGCCAGCAGTGAACCGGGGACTAGCGGGGGAGAGACCCAGTACTTC. The rearrangement links TRBV28 to TRBJ2-5; 14 positions match TRBD2. The CDR3 sequence is 16 residues long. The V segment lost 5 bases and the J segment 4 bases; nucleotides outside the gene matches: 6. Germline V gives CDR1 MDHEN, CDR2 SYDVKM.

The chain links TRBV9 to TRBJ2-2; D not certain. There are 13 residues in the CDR3. Germline V gene sequence: CDR1 SGDLS, CDR2 YYNGEE. The ends were cut back, 4 bases at V and 1 base at J, with 5 bases in the middle. CDR3 sequence reads: CASSIQNTGELFF. For the CDR3, the DNA is TGTGCCAGCAGCATACAGAACACCGGGGAGCTGTTTTTT. Full variable domain (outside the CDR3, taken from reference TRBV9 and TRBJ2-2): DSGVTQTPKHLITATGQRVTLRCSPRSGDLSVYWYQQSLDQGLQFLIQYYNGEERAKGNILERFSAQQFPDLHSELNLSSLELGDSALYFCASSIQNTGELFFGEGSRLTVL.

V usage is TRBV24-1 and J usage is TRBJ2-5, with a possible D match to TRBD1 (6 bases). The CDR3 sequence is 16 residues long. Trimming took 2 bases from V and 5 from J, leaving 17 bases between them. Germline assignment: CDR1 KGHDR and CDR2 SFDVKD. This CDR3 reads CATSDSTGRSGETQYF. As DNA, the CDR3 is TGTGCCACCAGTGATTCCACAGGGCGATCGGGGGAGACCCAGTACTTC.

The V and J genes are TRBV2 and TRBJ2-7, with TRBD1 as a possible D gene (5 bases). Germline V gene sequence: CDR1 SNHLY, CDR2 FYNNEI. Trimming removed 2 bases at V and 2 bases at J, with 13 bases between. This CDR3 contains 15 residues. The CDR3 protein is CASSESHDRTYEQYF. The CDR3 DNA follows: TGTGCCAGCAGTGAATCACACGACAGAACCTACGAGCAGTACTTC. Looking up the rest from reference TRBV2 and TRBJ2-7 gives the full variable domain: EPEVTQTPSHQVTQMGQEVILRCVPISNHLYFYWYRQILGQKVEFLVSFYNNEISEKSEIFDDQFSVERPDGSNFTLKIRSTKLEDSAMYFCASSESHDRTYEQYFGPGTRLTVT.

This chain connects TRBV10-3 to TRBJ1-2; 8 positions agree with TRBD1. Germline lookup yields CDR1 ENHRY and CDR2 SYGVKD. Losses at the gene ends were 5 bases for V and 3 bases for J; bases not matched to a gene: 5. This CDR3 contains 14 residues. The CDR3 loop reads CAISPLQGDYGYTF. The CDR3 nucleotides read TGTGCCATCAGTCCTCTACAGGGGGACTATGGCTACACCTTC.

The rearrangement links TRBV15 to TRBJ1-5; 10 bases are shared with TRBD1. This CDR3 contains 15 residues. Per germline, CDR1 LNHNV and CDR2 YYDKDF (reference sequence). The J segment lost 6 bases and the V segment lost 3 bases, leaving 5 bases of the junction unmatched. The CDR3, as DNA: TGTGCCACCAGCAGGGGACAGGGGATCGGTCAGCCCCAGCATTTT. As protein: CATSRGQGIGQPQHF.

This clone occurred many times. The V gene is TRBV5-1, the J gene TRBJ1-1; 7 bases match TRBD1. J lost 0 bases, V lost 4 bases, and 6 bases had no gene match. Germline loops: CDR1 SGHRS, CDR2 YFSETQ. The CDR3 runs 15 residues. The CDR3 region has the DNA TGCGCCAGCAGCCAGAACACAGGGGTGAACACTGAAGCTTTCTTT. Translating gives CASSQNTGVNTEAFF. Full variable domain (missing parts from reference TRBV5-1 and TRBJ1-1): KAGVTQTPRYLIKTRGQQVTLSCSPISGHRSVSWYQQTPGQGLQFLFEYFSETQRNKGNFPGRFSGRQFSNSRSEMNVSTLELGDSALYLCASSQNTGVNTEAFFGQGTRLTVV.

The genes are TRBV7-9 and TRBJ2-1, with D perhaps matching TRBD2 (7 bases). CDR1 is SEHNR, CDR2 FQNEAQ, per germline (reference sequence). This CDR3 is built from 14 residues. The V gene lost 1 base and the J gene lost 8 bases, with 12 bases spanning the gap. The CDR3, as DNA: TGTGCCAGCAGCTTAGTGGGGGGGCGCGATGAGCAGTTCTTC. This encodes CASSLVGGRDEQFF.

The CDR3 reads CASSQRGTSGAWGRETQYF. The CDR3 DNA follows: TGTGCCAGCAGCCAAAGAGGGACTAGCGGGGCATGGGGACGGGAGACCCAGTACTTC. This chain joins TRBV3-1 (or the pseudogene TRBV3-2) and TRBJ2-5; 13 positions agree with TRBD2. Germline CDR1 is LGHDT and CDR2 is YNNKEL (reference sequence). The J segment lost 5 bases and the V segment lost 2 bases, leaving 14 bases of the junction unmatched. CDR3 length: 19 amino acids.

In its sample, this clone was seen once. This chain links TRBV11-3 with TRBJ1-4; 8 bases align to TRBD1. Germline-derived CDR1 and CDR2 are SGHNT and YENEEA. This CDR3 region has 15 residues. V shed 5 bases and J 5 bases; nucleotides not matched to a gene: 7. In DNA, the CDR3 is TGTGCCAGCAGCCCAGGACAGGGATCCAATGAAAAACTGTTTTTT. It translates to CASSPGQGSNEKLFF.

The chain links TRBV7-2 to TRBJ1-3, with no clear D. Germline CDR1 and CDR2: SGHTA and FQGNSA. The ends were cut back, 1 base at V and 2 bases at J, with 6 bases in the middle. The CDR3 is made up of 14 amino acids. This CDR3 reads CASSLGTAGNTIYF. The CDR3 DNA reads as TGTGCCAGCAGCTTAGGAACAGCTGGAAACACCATATATTTT.

The chain links TRBV7-6 to TRBJ2-1; 8 bases agree with TRBD1. The CDR3 runs 14 residues. Trimming cost V 3 bases and J 9 bases; bases outside gene matches: 7. CDR1 and CDR2 from the germline V gene are SGHVS and FNYEAQ. The CDR3 nucleotides are TGTGCCAGCAGCTTGACAGGGGAAGTCGGTGAGCAGTTCTTC. Its protein is CASSLTGEVGEQFF.